This TCR beta chain was sequenced for a study of blood T cells in healthy people across ages. This clonotype was observed a handful of times. With 1 base removed from V and 1 base from J, the gap between germline ends came to 7 bases. CDR1 is LGHNA, CDR2 YSLEER, per germline. The CDR3 has 14 residues. It was with a sample-barcoded 5' primer and a J-beta primer mix that a second PCR of about 6 to 11 cycles was run. TCRdb reprocessed the 5' RACE reads with MiXCR, giving one entry per CDR3 protein. The repertoire has around 990,000 distinct CDR3 sequences, 30% to 40% of them found once; the top ten carry about an eighth.

The sequence derives from a man aged 18 to 29 in good health. The rearrangement links TRBV4-3 to TRBJ1-2; D gene unclear. The sequenced material came from blood. Here the CDR3 reads CASSQVAVNYGYTF. As DNA, the CDR3 is TGCGCCAGCAGCCAAGTTGCAGTTAACTATGGCTACACCTTC.